Presented here are 28 T cell receptor beta chains from one specimen sequenced in a study of cytomegalovirus exposure and HLA in healthy donors. Use of 60 Vbeta and 13 Jbeta primers characterized the PCR. Using immunoSEQ multiplex PCR, the repertoire was profiled, and TCRdb retains in-frame clones only, with some absent. This table has approximately 240,000 clones, 70% to 85% appearing once. Material: PBMCs. These receptors were taken from a woman aged 40 to 50 in good health and CMV-seronegative.

J is TRBJ1-3 and V is TRBV10-3, with a tentative D call TRBD1 (6 bases). From germline, CDR1 is ENHRY and CDR2 SYGVKD. The CDR3 runs to 16 residues. V was trimmed by 2 bases and J by 4 bases, leaving 15 bases between them. CDR3 nucleotide sequence: TGTGCCATCAGTGAGCGACAGGTCTTTTGGGGAAACACCATATATTTT. The encoded protein is CAISERQVFWGNTIYF.

A word on this clone: Other DNA sequences in this specimen translate into the identical CDR3. The chain uses TRBV9 and TRBJ2-7; the D is unclear. This CDR3 is 14 amino acids long. Trimming pared 0 bases from V and 0 bases from J, leaving 7 bases between. Germline CDR1 and CDR2: SGDLS and YYNGEE. The CDR3 DNA sequence: TGTGCCAGCAGCGTAGATCACAGCTCCTACGAGCAGTACTTC. It yields the protein CASSVDHSSYEQYF.

The chain carries TRBV7-2 and TRBJ2-5; 7 positions match TRBD2. CDR3 length: 16 amino acids. Germline V CDR1 and CDR2: SGHTA, FQGNSA. V was clipped by 1 base and J by 0 bases; unmatched bases: 5. In nucleotides, the CDR3 is TGTGCCAGCAGCTTAGAAGCGGGGCGTTACCAAGAGACCCAGTACTTC. Translated: CASSLEAGRYQETQYF.

The rearrangement links TRBV14 to TRBJ2-5; no firm D call. This CDR3 contains 18 residues. The V gene lost 1 base and the J gene lost 2 bases, with 20 bases spanning the gap. From germline, CDR1 is SGHDN and CDR2 FVKESK. The CDR3 protein is CASSQAAGRRLLQETQYF. Written as DNA, the CDR3 is TGTGCCAGCAGCCAAGCGGCTGGCAGGCGATTGTTGCAAGAGACCCAGTACTTC.

V gene TRBV14 combines with J gene TRBJ1-1; possibly TRBD1 for D (6 bases). Per germline, CDR1 SGHDN and CDR2 FVKESK. V was cut by 4 bases and J by 0 bases, with 12 bases left in between. The CDR3 is 15 amino acids. The CDR3 DNA reads as TGTGCCAGCAGCCTCAGAACAGGGATGAACACTGAAGCTTTCTTT. Translating gives CASSLRTGMNTEAFF.

This clone occurred once. The chain has TRBV9 and TRBJ1-6; D not certain. The V gene lost 1 base and the J gene lost 9 bases, with 11 bases spanning the gap. CDR1 and CDR2 (germline): SGDLS, YYNGEE. The CDR3 contains 14 residues. CDR3 residues: CASSVLVSGSPLHF. CDR3 nucleotide sequence: TGTGCCAGCAGCGTATTGGTCAGTGGTTCACCCCTCCACTTT.

This clone came up a few times. The V and J genes are TRBV30 and TRBJ1-6, with 8 bases lining up with TRBD1. Germline CDR1 reads GTSNPN; CDR2 reads SVGIG (reference sequence). The CDR3 loop spans 13 amino acids. The V and J ends lost 8 bases and 3 bases, in that order; junction bases with no gene match: 3. The CDR3 DNA is TGTGCCCGCGGACAGGGCTATAATTCACCCCTCCACTTT. Translating it yields CARGQGYNSPLHF.

CDR3 sequence (DNA): TGTGCCAGCAGCCCTGGGGGACAATTGCACTATGGCTACACCTTC. Protein product: CASSPGGQLHYGYTF. V is TRBV25-1 and J is TRBJ1-2; a weak D match, TRBD1 (6 bases). CDR3 length equals 15 residues. Germline V gene sequence: CDR1 MGHDK, CDR2 SYGVNS. V was pared by 6 bases and J by 3 bases, with 17 bases between.

This sequence joins TRBV5-1 and TRBJ1-2; 8 bases fit TRBD1. Germline lookup yields CDR1 SGHRS and CDR2 YFSETQ. CDR3 length equals 13 residues. Trimming took 4 bases from V and 9 from J; bases not matched to a gene: 8. Here the CDR3 reads CASSIRTGSSYTF. The CDR3 DNA follows: TGCGCCAGCAGCATAAGGACAGGGTCAAGCTACACCTTC.

V and J are TRBV2 and TRBJ2-2; TRBD2 matches 8 bases. Germline V gene lookup returns CDR1 SNHLY and CDR2 FYNNEI. CDR3 length equals 14 residues. Trimming removed 7 bases from V and 3 bases from J; junction bases left unmatched: 4. The CDR3 loop is CASKERGHTGELFF. The DNA of the CDR3 is TGTGCCAGCAAGGAGCGGGGGCACACCGGGGAGCTGTTTTTT.

This clone was seen once. This chain links TRBV5-4 with TRBJ2-1; possible D gene TRBD1, 6 bases. CDR3 length: 14 amino acids. Germline CDR1 SGHNT, CDR2 YYREEE (reference sequence). V lost 4 bases, J lost 4 bases, and 12 bases lay in between. DNA of the CDR3: TGTGCCAGCAGCGCCCGGGACAATTACAATGAGCAGTTCTTC. This sequence encodes CASSARDNYNEQFF. Based on the CDR3 plus reference TRBV5-4 and TRBJ2-1, the full variable domain is ETGVTQSPTHLIKTRGQQVTLRCSSQSGHNTVSWYQQALGQGPQFIFQYYREEENGRGNFPPRFSGLQFPNYSSELNVNALELDDSALYLCASSARDNYNEQFFGPGTRLTVL.

The gene calls are TRBV5-1 and TRBJ2-7, with 7 bases matching TRBD1. The CDR3 sequence is 12 residues long. Germline values: CDR1 SGHRS, CDR2 YFSETQ. V lost 7 bases, J lost 2 bases, and 3 bases stayed unmatched. CDR3 in DNA: TGCGCCAGCGGGACAGAAACCTACGAGCAGTACTTC. This gives the protein CASGTETYEQYF.

J is TRBJ1-6 and V is TRBV7-3; D perhaps matches TRBD1 (5 bases). The germline V gene encodes CDR1 SGHTA and CDR2 FQGTGA. This CDR3 comprises 13 residues. V was pared by 5 bases and J by 8 bases, with 10 bases between. This chain's CDR3 is CASSARGDSPLHF. CDR3 DNA: TGTGCCAGCAGCGCCCGGGGGGATTCACCCCTCCACTTT.

This rearrangement joins TRBV19 to TRBJ1-6, with D perhaps matching TRBD1 (6 bases). V was shortened by 9 bases and J by 5 bases, with 11 bases between the two germline ends. The germline CDR1 and CDR2 sequences are LNHDA and SQIVND (reference sequence). This CDR3 is 13 amino acids long. CDR3 nucleotide sequence: TGTGCCAGCTGCGAGGGGGATAATTCACCCCTCCACTTT. Protein sequence: CASCEGDNSPLHF.

J is TRBJ1-2 and V is TRBV18; D remains unclear. Between the trimmed V and J ends, which lost 6 bases and 5 bases, there was a span of 13 bases. The CDR3 length is 13 residues. Germline V lookup: CDR1 KGHSH, CDR2 LQKENI. The CDR3 nucleotides read TGTGCCAGCTCCCCCGAGACATCGTATGGCTACACCTTC. The encoded protein is CASSPETSYGYTF.

DNA for the CDR3: TGTGCCAGCAGTGTCGGGACTGGGGCCAACGTCCTGACTTTC. Amino acid sequence: CASSVGTGANVLTF. The rearrangement links TRBV2 to TRBJ2-6; D may be TRBD2 (5 bases). Germline V lookup: CDR1 SNHLY, CDR2 FYNNEI. Between the trimmed V and J ends, which lost 4 bases and 2 bases, there was a span of 6 bases. The CDR3 has 14 amino acids.

The chain links TRBV2 to TRBJ1-1; maybe TRBD1 (5 bases). The CDR3 spans 12 residues. The V gene's germline CDR1 is SNHLY and CDR2 FYNNEI. CDR3 residues: CALGGRVAEAFF. The CDR3, as DNA: TGTGCTCTGGGGGGAAGAGTCGCTGAAGCTTTCTTT.

This chain connects TRBV9 to TRBJ2-5, with 11 bases aligning to TRBD1. V shed 2 bases, J shed 5 bases, and the junction held 5 bases outside the gene matches. Germline CDR1 is SGDLS and CDR2 is YYNGEE. The CDR3 is made up of 15 amino acids. The CDR3 DNA reads TGTGCCAGCAGCGTCGGACAGGGGGCAGGGGAGACCCAGTACTTC. This translates into CASSVGQGAGETQYF.

The V gene is TRBV5-4, the J gene TRBJ1-3; 8 nucleotides match TRBD1. Trimming cost V 2 bases and J 2 bases; bases outside gene matches: 6. The V gene's germline CDR1 is SGHNT and CDR2 YYREEE (reference sequence). The CDR3 is made up of 16 amino acids. The CDR3 region is CASSFRDRGPGNTIYF. The CDR3 nucleotides read TGTGCCAGCAGCTTCAGAGACAGGGGACCTGGAAACACCATATATTTT.

The rearrangement links TRBV4-2 to TRBJ1-6; 7 nucleotides line up with TRBD1. From germline, CDR1 is LGHNA and CDR2 YNFKEQ. V was clipped by 0 bases and J by 1 base; unmatched bases: 6. The CDR3 loop spans 18 amino acids. The CDR3 here is CASSQEQGRGSYNSPLHF. The CDR3 DNA reads as TGTGCCAGCAGCCAAGAACAGGGGCGGGGTTCCTATAATTCACCCCTCCACTTT.

CDR3 amino acids: CASGDRVTQPQHF. CDR3 sequence (DNA): TGTGCCAGCGGAGACAGGGTAACTCAGCCCCAGCATTTT. The chain uses TRBV5-8 and TRBJ1-5, with 7 bases matching TRBD1. The CDR3 length is 13 residues. V dropped 7 bases and J dropped 6; count of bases not matched to a gene: 7. Germline CDR1 and CDR2: SGHTS and YDEGEE.

The CDR3 loop is CASSSPRLNRQNTEAFF. CDR3 DNA: TGTGCCAGCAGTTCCCCACGGCTTAACAGGCAGAACACTGAAGCTTTCTTT. The rearrangement links TRBV28 to TRBJ1-1; D might be TRBD1 (5 bases). Deletions cut 4 bases from V and 1 base from J, with 19 bases between. The CDR3 contains 17 residues. Germline V gives CDR1 MDHEN, CDR2 SYDVKM.

This chain connects TRBV11-2 to TRBJ1-1; D uncertain. The V gene's germline CDR1 is SGHAT and CDR2 FQNNGV. Trimming cost V 3 bases and J 3 bases, with 8 bases left between them. This CDR3 has 13 residues. CDR3 protein: CASSFSEDTEAFF. The CDR3 DNA reads TGTGCCAGCAGCTTTTCAGAGGACACTGAAGCTTTCTTT. Combining the CDR3 with reference TRBV11-2 and TRBJ1-1 gives the whole variable domain EAGVAQSPRYKIIEKRQSVAFWCNPISGHATLYWYQQILGQGPKLLIQFQNNGVVDDSQLPKDRFSAERLKGVDSTLKIQPAKLEDSAVYLCASSFSEDTEAFFGQGTRLTVV.

This clone was counted only a few times. The chain recombines TRBV19 with TRBJ1-1; no clear D. V was clipped by 0 bases and J by 3 bases, with 5 bases between them. The CDR3 sequence is 13 residues long. The germline V gene has CDR1 LNHDA and CDR2 SQIVND (reference sequence). CDR3 protein: CASSIDLYTEAFF. The CDR3 coding sequence is TGTGCCAGTAGTATAGATCTGTACACTGAAGCTTTCTTT.

The chain combines TRBV4-3 with TRBJ1-3; D possibly corresponds to TRBD1 (6 bases). Germline V gives CDR1 LGHNA, CDR2 YSLEER. The CDR3 is 15 amino acids. Trimming took 1 base from V and 3 from J, leaving 10 bases between them. CDR3 protein: CASSQVRGNGNTIYF. The CDR3 nucleotides read TGCGCCAGCAGCCAAGTCAGGGGTAATGGAAACACCATATATTTT.

The genes are TRBV6-5 and TRBJ2-1; D is undetermined. The CDR3 sequence is 14 residues long. Trimming removed 7 bases from V and 2 bases from J, with 12 bases in between. CDR1 MNHEY and CDR2 SVGAGI come from the germline V gene. The CDR3 is CASKRGRTYNEQFF. In DNA form, the CDR3 reads TGTGCCAGCAAAAGAGGTAGAACCTACAATGAGCAGTTCTTC.

The chain links TRBV19 to TRBJ1-3; TRBD1 might be the D (5 bases). The CDR3 is 13 residues long. The germline CDR1 and CDR2 sequences are LNHDA and SQIVND (reference sequence). Trimming left V 10 bases short and J 3 bases short, with 13 bases between. CDR3 sequence reads: CATQTEVGNTIYF. Here the CDR3 DNA reads TGTGCCACCCAGACAGAAGTTGGAAACACCATATATTTT.

This clone appeared a single time. The chain combines TRBV11-3 with TRBJ2-3, with D unresolved. CDR1 and CDR2 (germline): SGHNT, YENEEA. CDR3 size: 13 residues. The V and J ends lost 5 bases and 6 bases respectively, with 12 bases between them. The CDR3, as DNA: TGTGCCAGCAGCCACCGAGAAGAGGATACGCAGTATTTT. Translated: CASSHREEDTQYF.